This T cell receptor beta chain was captured by sequencing in a study of shared clonotypes between healthy human individuals. Notes on this clone: The antigen remains undetermined. This CDR3 is also generated by other DNA sequences in the sample.

CD45RO-negative CD8 cells positively selected for CCR7 made up the naive population, which excluded terminally differentiated effector memory CD45RA+ cells. Donors were healthy HIV-negative adults without recent acute infections or vaccinations. Produced via immunoSEQ multiplex PCR; TCRdb's table is partial and in-frame only. In the table there are 1.5 million to 2.5 million clones, about 95% of which are singletons. Study conclusions and caveats: Naive subsets usually exceeded memory subsets in estimated richness. Naive CD4 clonotypes overlapped across a few donors at approximately 4.5%.

The clonotype comes from a man younger than 35 in good health. The sequenced material came from naive CD8+ T cells sorted from blood.

In nucleotides, the CDR3 is TGTGCCAGCAGCTTAGGGGGGGACACCATATATTTT. Protein product: CASSLGGDTIYF. The chain links TRBV7-9 to TRBJ1-3, with D perhaps TRBD1 (5 bases). Germline CDR1 is SEHNR and CDR2 is FQNEAQ (reference sequence). With 1 base removed from V and 8 bases from J, the gap between germline ends came to 6 bases. The CDR3 sequence is 12 residues long. Together with reference TRBV7-9 and TRBJ1-3, the CDR3 gives the full variable domain: DTGVSQNPRHKITKRGQNVTFRCDPISEHNRLYWYRQTLGQGPEFLTYFQNEAQLEKSRLLSDRFSAERPKGSFSTLEIQRTEQGDSAMYLCASSLGGDTIYFGEGSWLTVV.